The entry that follows covers one TCR beta chain sequence. The source of the sample is a study of blood T cell repertoires in COVID-19. As for the study in general: Both acute and convalescent COVID-19 samples were obtained from the United States, Italy and Spain. The cDNA or gDNA used as material had been derived from T cells, B-cell-depleted T cells, or PBMCs.

Sequenced by immunoSEQ multiplex PCR; TCRdb stores in-frame clones only, minus some. The sample records some 20,000 clones, about 89% being singletons. The CDR3 totals 15 residues. The V gene's germline CDR1 is SQVTM and CDR2 ANQGSEA. After removal of 5 bases from V and 1 base from J, the junction contained 7 bases not matched to a gene. Material: peripheral blood. The receptor's source is a woman aged 60-70 years with active COVID-19. This rearrangement joins TRBV29-1 to TRBJ2-2; 7 nucleotides match TRBD2. The CDR3, as DNA: TGCAGCGTTCCAGCGGGGACCTTGAACACCGGGGAGCTGTTTTTT. Translated: CSVPAGTLNTGELFF.